A selection of T cell receptor beta chains follows, all from one sample in a study of beta chain features in type 1 diabetes. Using immunoSEQ multiplex PCR, the repertoire was profiled, and TCRdb retains in-frame clones only, with some absent. Of a few hundred thousand clones in the sample, just over 20% are singletons; the top ten hold more than 0.025%. The material sequenced was naive CD4+ T cells from blood. The receptors were sampled from a woman between 40 and 50 years old with type 1 diabetes. The CDR3 runs from the conserved cysteine through the conserved F or W. A D gene is named only where the DNA matches it firmly. Not every row has a clone size; where given, it reads once, few, many or a size class.

d_gene: TRBD2; len: 11; v_gene: TRBV20-1; abundance: few; j_gene: TRBJ2-5; CDR3nt: TGCAGTGCAATCGGGGGGGAGACCCAGTACTTC; CDR3aa: CSAIGGETQYF
d_gene: .; len: 16; v_gene: TRBV4-2; abundance: .; j_gene: TRBJ2-1; CDR3nt: TGTGCCAGCAGCCAAGATCTCAGGGGACCTTCGGGTGAGCAGTTCTTC; CDR3aa: CASSQDLRGPSGEQFF
d_gene: TRBD1; len: 14; v_gene: TRBV10-3; abundance: .; j_gene: TRBJ1-6; CDR3nt: TGTGCCATCAGTTTGGGACAGGGAGGATCACCCCTCCACTTT; CDR3aa: CAISLGQGGSPLHF
d_gene: .; len: 17; v_gene: TRBV9; abundance: few; j_gene: TRBJ1-5; CDR3nt: TGTGCCAGCAGCGTAGGCGACGGGATTTATAGCAATCAGCCCCAGCATTTT; CDR3aa: CASSVGDGIYSNQPQHF
d_gene: TRBD1; len: 14; v_gene: TRBV30; abundance: few; j_gene: TRBJ2-7; CDR3nt: TGTGCCTGGTTATCCGGGACAGGGGGAGACGAGCAGTACTTC; CDR3aa: CAWLSGTGGDEQYF
d_gene: .; len: 12; v_gene: TRBV29-1; abundance: .; j_gene: TRBJ1-1; CDR3nt: TGCAGCGTAGGGGTTCTGCACACTGAAGCTTTCTTT; CDR3aa: CSVGVLHTEAFF
d_gene: TRBD2; len: 16; v_gene: TRBV30; abundance: .; j_gene: TRBJ2-2; CDR3nt: TGTGCCTCCCCGGGGGCTAGCGGGAGGTACACCGGGGAGCTGTTTTTT; CDR3aa: CASPGASGRYTGELFF
d_gene: .; len: 12; v_gene: TRBV28; abundance: .; j_gene: TRBJ2-7; CDR3nt: TGTGCCAGCAGTTTGCGGCGGGTCGAGCAGTACTTC; CDR3aa: CASSLRRVEQYF
d_gene: .; len: 16; v_gene: TRBV25-1; abundance: few; j_gene: TRBJ2-5; CDR3nt: TGTGCCAGCAGGCCCCGCCCTGTTTCGGCGGGGGAGACCCAGTACTTC; CDR3aa: CASRPRPVSAGETQYF
d_gene: .; len: 15; v_gene: TRBV27; abundance: few; j_gene: TRBJ1-1; CDR3nt: TGTGCCAGCAGTTTCTCTGGACGGGGGGACACTGAAGCTTTCTTT; CDR3aa: CASSFSGRGDTEAFF
d_gene: .; len: 14; v_gene: TRBV5-1; abundance: .; j_gene: TRBJ2-7; CDR3nt: TGCGCCAGCAGCTTGACAGGGAATCGCTACGAGCAGTACTTC; CDR3aa: CASSLTGNRYEQYF
d_gene: .; len: 12; v_gene: TRBV30; abundance: .; j_gene: TRBJ2-5; CDR3nt: TGTGCCTGGAGTGTGGAGGCGGAGACCCAGTACTTC; CDR3aa: CAWSVEAETQYF
d_gene: TRBD2; len: 15; v_gene: TRBV6-6; abundance: .; j_gene: TRBJ2-2; CDR3nt: TGTGCCAGCAGTTATCAAGCGGGAGGAAACGGGGAGCTGTTTTTT; CDR3aa: CASSYQAGGNGELFF
d_gene: .; len: 16; v_gene: TRBV9; abundance: .; j_gene: TRBJ2-7; CDR3nt: TGTGCCAGCAGCGTGACGACAGGTACAACGCCCTACGAGCAGTACTTC; CDR3aa: CASSVTTGTTPYEQYF
d_gene: .; len: 15; v_gene: TRBV25-1; abundance: .; j_gene: TRBJ2-1; CDR3nt: TGTGCCAGCAGTGAATCAGGGTTCGCGTACAATGAGCAGTTCTTC; CDR3aa: CASSESGFAYNEQFF
d_gene: .; len: 12; v_gene: TRBV5-4; abundance: .; j_gene: TRBJ2-5; CDR3nt: TGTGCCAGCAGCCCCTACCAAGAGACCCAGTACTTC; CDR3aa: CASSPYQETQYF
d_gene: .; len: 12; v_gene: TRBV29-1; abundance: few; j_gene: TRBJ1-5; CDR3nt: TGCAGCGTCTCCCAGCCCCCAGGGCCCCAGCATTTT; CDR3aa: CSVSQPPGPQHF
d_gene: .; len: 13; v_gene: TRBV2; abundance: few; j_gene: TRBJ1-1; CDR3nt: TGTGCCAGCAGTGGACAGGCGGTGGATGAAGCTTTCTTT; CDR3aa: CASSGQAVDEAFF
d_gene: .; len: 17; v_gene: TRBV29-1; abundance: .; j_gene: TRBJ2-5; CDR3nt: TGCAGCGTTGAAGGGACCGAGACCCGGAGCGGCCGGGAGACCCAGTACTTC; CDR3aa: CSVEGTETRSGRETQYF
d_gene: .; len: 13; v_gene: TRBV10-3; abundance: .; j_gene: TRBJ1-1; CDR3nt: TGTGCCATCAGTGCCCCCGGGAACACTGAAGCTTTCTTT; CDR3aa: CAISAPGNTEAFF
d_gene: .; len: 13; v_gene: TRBV28; abundance: few; j_gene: TRBJ2-7; CDR3nt: TGTGCCAGCAGTTTAGAGGAGCCCTACGAGCAGTACTTC; CDR3aa: CASSLEEPYEQYF
d_gene: TRBD1; len: 15; v_gene: TRBV7-9; abundance: few; j_gene: TRBJ1-1; CDR3nt: TGTGCCAGCAGCCGGGACAGGGGGGGGACCACTGAAGCTTTCTTT; CDR3aa: CASSRDRGGTTEAFF
d_gene: .; len: 13; v_gene: TRBV2; abundance: few; j_gene: TRBJ1-1; CDR3nt: TGTGCCAGCACCCAACTACTTAACACTGAAGCTTTCTTT; CDR3aa: CASTQLLNTEAFF
d_gene: .; len: 14; v_gene: TRBV7-2; abundance: .; j_gene: TRBJ1-2; CDR3nt: TGTGCCAGCAAGGGCAGGGTTGATAACTATGGCTACACCTTC; CDR3aa: CASKGRVDNYGYTF
d_gene: .; len: 16; v_gene: TRBV10-3; abundance: few; j_gene: TRBJ2-6; CDR3nt: TGTGCCACGCAAGAACAGGTCGGCTCTGGGGCCAACGTCCTGACTTTC; CDR3aa: CATQEQVGSGANVLTF
d_gene: .; len: 14; v_gene: TRBV6-1; abundance: once; j_gene: TRBJ2-5; CDR3nt: TGTGCCAGCAGTGAAGCCGCGGAACAAGAGACCCAGTACTTC; CDR3aa: CASSEAAEQETQYF
d_gene: TRBD1; len: 18; v_gene: TRBV28; abundance: .; j_gene: TRBJ2-7; CDR3nt: TGTGCCAGCATCTCGGGTGGTGAGGGCGGGACAGGGCCCCACGAGCAGTACTTC; CDR3aa: CASISGGEGGTGPHEQYF
d_gene: TRBD1; len: 14; v_gene: TRBV7-3; abundance: .; j_gene: TRBJ2-2; CDR3nt: TGTGCCAGCAGCTTCCTGACAGGGCCCGGGGAGCTGTTTTTT; CDR3aa: CASSFLTGPGELFF
d_gene: .; len: 13; v_gene: TRBV9; abundance: .; j_gene: TRBJ1-2; CDR3nt: TGTGCCAGCAGCGCTAGGGGCTACTATGGCTACACCTTC; CDR3aa: CASSARGYYGYTF
d_gene: .; len: 14; v_gene: TRBV28; abundance: few; j_gene: TRBJ1-2; CDR3nt: TGTGCCAGCAGTTCCCCACAGGGCGCCTATGGCTACACCTTC; CDR3aa: CASSSPQGAYGYTF
d_gene: .; len: 13; v_gene: TRBV18; abundance: few; j_gene: TRBJ1-4; CDR3nt: TGTGCCAGCTCACGGAACAGGGCTGAAAAACTGTTTTTT; CDR3aa: CASSRNRAEKLFF
d_gene: .; len: 13; v_gene: TRBV12-5; abundance: few; j_gene: TRBJ2-5; CDR3nt: TGTGCTAGTGGTTTGGGACTGCAAGAGACCCAGTACTTC; CDR3aa: CASGLGLQETQYF
d_gene: .; len: 14; v_gene: TRBV18; abundance: few; j_gene: TRBJ1-1; CDR3nt: TGTGCCAGCTCCCTCGGACGGGAGAACACTGAAGCTTTCTTT; CDR3aa: CASSLGRENTEAFF
d_gene: TRBD1; len: 15; v_gene: TRBV29-1; abundance: .; j_gene: TRBJ2-1; CDR3nt: TGCAGCGTTGCAGGACAGGGATTATTCTACAATGAGCAGTTCTTC; CDR3aa: CSVAGQGLFYNEQFF
d_gene: TRBD2; len: 15; v_gene: TRBV30; abundance: .; j_gene: TRBJ2-7; CDR3nt: TGTGCCTGGAGCCCAGCGGGGGTCCGACGCTACGAGCAGTACTTC; CDR3aa: CAWSPAGVRRYEQYF